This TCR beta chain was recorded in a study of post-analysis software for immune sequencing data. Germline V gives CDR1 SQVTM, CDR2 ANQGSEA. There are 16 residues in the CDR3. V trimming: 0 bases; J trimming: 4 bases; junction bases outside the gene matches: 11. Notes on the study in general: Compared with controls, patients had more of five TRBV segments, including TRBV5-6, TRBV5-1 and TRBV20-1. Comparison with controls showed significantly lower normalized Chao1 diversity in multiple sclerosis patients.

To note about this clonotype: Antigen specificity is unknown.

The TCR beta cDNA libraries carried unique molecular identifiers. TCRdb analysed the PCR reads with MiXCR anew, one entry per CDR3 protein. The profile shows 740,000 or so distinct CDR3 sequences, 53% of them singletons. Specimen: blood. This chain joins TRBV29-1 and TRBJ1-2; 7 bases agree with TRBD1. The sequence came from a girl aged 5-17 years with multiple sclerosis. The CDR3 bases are TGCAGCGTTGAAGATCCGCAGGGGGGTGGGAGCTATGGCTACACCTTC. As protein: CSVEDPQGGGSYGYTF.